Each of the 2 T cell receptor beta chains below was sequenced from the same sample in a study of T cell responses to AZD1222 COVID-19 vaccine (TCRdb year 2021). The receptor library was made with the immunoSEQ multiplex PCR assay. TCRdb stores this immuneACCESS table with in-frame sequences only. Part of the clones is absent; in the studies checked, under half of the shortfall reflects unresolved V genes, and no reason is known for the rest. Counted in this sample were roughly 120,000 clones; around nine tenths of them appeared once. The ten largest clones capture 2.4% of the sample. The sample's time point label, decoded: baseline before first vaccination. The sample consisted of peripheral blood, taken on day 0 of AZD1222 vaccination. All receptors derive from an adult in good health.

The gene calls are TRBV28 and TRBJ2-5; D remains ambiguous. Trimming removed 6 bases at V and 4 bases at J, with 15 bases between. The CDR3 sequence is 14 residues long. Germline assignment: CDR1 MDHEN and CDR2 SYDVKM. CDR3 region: CASSTIRGGETQYF. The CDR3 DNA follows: TGTGCCAGCAGCACTATTCGTGGTGGAGAGACCCAGTACTTC. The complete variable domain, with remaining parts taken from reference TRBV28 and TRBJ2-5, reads DVKVTQSSRYLVKRTGEKVFLECVQDMDHENMFWYRQDPGLGLRLIYFSYDVKMKEKGDIPEGYSVSREKKERFSLILESASTNQTSMYLCASSTIRGGETQYFGPGTRLLVL.

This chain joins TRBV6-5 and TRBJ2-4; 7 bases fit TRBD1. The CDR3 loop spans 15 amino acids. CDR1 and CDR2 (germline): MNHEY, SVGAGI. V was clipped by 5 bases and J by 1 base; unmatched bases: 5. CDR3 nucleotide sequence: TGTGCCAGCAGTCCCAGGACAGGTGCCAAAAACATTCAGTACTTC. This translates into CASSPRTGAKNIQYF.